These 22 T cell receptor beta chains originate from one sample sequenced in a study of breast tumors, draining lymph nodes, adjacent tissues. MiXCR was run by TCRdb on the multiplex PCR reads, yielding one entry per CDR3 protein. The sample consists of approximately 130,000 distinct CDR3 sequences, less than 25% of them appearing once. Axillary draining lymph nodes of breast cancer patients supplied the node samples. Sequencing was done on a sample of axillary lymph node tissue. The receptor source for this set is a female donor with breast cancer. Some clones in this sample may be carry-over from other donors' samples.

This clonotype was observed at least ten times. V gene TRBV7-9 combines with J gene TRBJ1-2; 8 nucleotides match TRBD1. With 4 bases clipped from V and 3 bases from J, the junction kept 7 bases outside the gene matches. CDR3 length equals 15 residues. The germline CDR1 and CDR2 sequences are SEHNR and FQNEAQ (reference sequence). The CDR3 loop reads CASSSVLTGDYGYTF. The CDR3 DNA follows: TGTGCCAGCAGCTCCGTATTGACAGGGGACTATGGCTACACCTTC.

This clonotype was detected ten times or more. At one boundary the junction diverges from the germline segment, which might be a read error. The chain employs TRBV7-7 and TRBJ2-7, with 7 bases lining up with TRBD1. The CDR3 has 14 residues. The germline V gene encodes CDR1 SSHAT and CDR2 FNYEAQ (reference sequence). CDR3 amino acids: CASSFGQVNYEQYF. The CDR3 DNA sequence: TGTGCTAGCAGCTTCGGACAGGTAAACTACGAGCAGTACTTC.

This clonotype was seen repeatedly, ten times or more. V usage is TRBV6-5 and J usage is TRBJ2-2; no clear D gene. With 5 bases removed from V and 2 bases from J, the gap between germline ends came to 18 bases. Germline CDR1 is MNHEY and CDR2 is SVGAGI. The CDR3 consists of 17 residues. CDR3 region: CASSLPPRVGNTGELFF. CDR3 DNA: TGTGCCAGCAGTCTCCCCCCCCGGGTCGGTAACACCGGGGAGCTGTTTTTT.

This clonotype was recorded many times. V usage is TRBV6-5 and J usage is TRBJ2-7; a possible D gene is TRBD2 (5 bases). Per germline, CDR1 MNHEY and CDR2 SVGAGI. The CDR3 is 15 amino acids. Trimming took 4 bases from V and 0 from J, leaving 13 bases between them. CDR3 in DNA: TGTGCCAGCAGTTCCCGGACTGCGAGCTCCTACGAGCAGTACTTC. It encodes CASSSRTASSYEQYF.

On this clonotype itself: Just one base apart from a much larger clone, this may be a read error. This chain joins TRBV6-1 and TRBJ2-1; 7 bases map to TRBD2. Germline loops: CDR1 MNHNS, CDR2 SASEGT. The CDR3 contains 13 residues. J lost 5 bases, V lost 6 bases, and 4 bases had no gene match. The DNA of the CDR3 is TGTGCCAGCAGCGCTAGCGGCCACAATGAGCAGTTCTTC. Translation: CASSASGHNEQFF.

This clonotype was counted ten times or more. V gene TRBV6-1 combines with J gene TRBJ2-7, with D tentatively TRBD2 (6 bases). This CDR3 has 13 amino acids. The V end was cut by 5 bases, the J end by 4 bases, with 12 bases between. Germline V CDR1 and CDR2: MNHNS, SASEGT. The CDR3 DNA is TGTGCCAGCAGTTCCGGGACTCAATACGAGCAGTACTTC. Protein: CASSSGTQYEQYF.

The chain has TRBV28 and TRBJ2-1, with 14 bases matching TRBD2. The V gene end was trimmed by 7 bases and the J gene end by 6 bases; junction bases not matched to a gene: 11. The germline V gene has CDR1 MDHEN and CDR2 SYDVKM. The CDR3 is 17 residues long. The DNA of the CDR3 is TGTGCCAGCACTCCTGGGGGACTAGCGGGAGTTAGCAATGAGCAGTTCTTC. This encodes CASTPGGLAGVSNEQFF.

As concerns this clonotype: A clone one base away is much larger, so this may be a read error. Lacking the conserved final phenylalanine or tryptophan, this CDR3 likely reflects a read error. The V call is TRBV28, the J call TRBJ1-2; 8 bases fit TRBD1. The CDR3 length is 12 residues. CDR1 is MDHEN, CDR2 SYDVKM, per germline. The V gene end was trimmed by 11 bases and the J gene end by 5 bases; junction bases not matched to a gene: 7. The CDR3 loop is CAGQGAGYGYTL. The CDR3 coding sequence is TGTGCCGGTCAGGGGGCGGGGTATGGCTACACCCTC.

This clonotype was found many times. J is TRBJ2-7 and V is TRBV4-1; 13 bases agree with TRBD2. The CDR3 has 16 amino acids. V was pared by 4 bases and J by 3 bases, with 6 bases of the junction left unmatched. Germline V gene sequence: CDR1 MGHRA, CDR2 YSYEKL. CDR3 loop: CASSPGLAGARYEQYF. CDR3 bases: TGCGCCAGCAGCCCCGGACTAGCGGGAGCTCGCTACGAGCAGTACTTC.

With regard to this clonotype: A clone one base away is much larger, so this may be a read error. The V and J genes are TRBV19 and TRBJ2-3; D gene unclear. The V end was cut by 0 bases, the J end by 3 bases, with 10 bases between. Germline V gene lookup returns CDR1 LNHDA and CDR2 SQIVND (reference sequence). The CDR3 length is 15 residues. CDR3 sequence: CASSIERCVTDTQYF. The CDR3 DNA is TGTGCCAGTAGTATAGAGCGGTGTGTTACAGATACGCAGTATTTT.

Comment on this clonotype: A much larger clone lies a single base off, so this may be a read error. This sequence joins TRBV18 and TRBJ2-7, with 9 bases matching TRBD1. The CDR3 extends over 14 amino acids. Trimming took 2 bases from V and 6 from J; bases not matched to a gene: 5. Germline V CDR1 and CDR2: KGHSH, LQKENI. The CDR3 bases are TGTGCCAGCTCACCAAACAGGGGGCTGGGCGAGCAGTACTTC. Protein: CASSPNRGLGEQYF.

As concerns this clonotype: One base away lies a much larger clone, so this may be a sequencing read error. The gene calls are TRBV6-1 and TRBJ2-7; 9 bases are a match to TRBD1. Unmatched junction bases numbered 4, after V lost 4 bases and J lost 9 bases. The CDR3 is made up of 12 amino acids. The germline gives CDR1 MNHNS, CDR2 SASEGT. The CDR3 nucleotides read TGTGCCAGCAGTGGGGACAGGGACGGGCAGTACTTC. Its translation: CASSGDRDGQYF.

This clonotype was seen at least ten times. The CDR3 sequence: CASSLRGTLDTDTQYF. The CDR3 coding sequence is TGTGCCAGCAGCTTGCGGGGGACATTAGACACAGATACGCAGTATTTT. This rearrangement joins TRBV12-3 or TRBV12-4 to TRBJ2-3; D perhaps matches TRBD2 (7 bases). The CDR3 is 16 amino acids. The ends were cut back, 6 bases at V and 2 bases at J, with 18 bases in the middle.

This clonotype appeared many times. This sequence joins TRBV10-2 and TRBJ2-6, with 8 positions matching TRBD1. The germline V gene encodes CDR1 WSHSY and CDR2 SAAADI. CDR3 length equals 16 residues. With 4 bases clipped from V and 4 bases from J, the junction kept 6 bases outside the gene matches. The CDR3 DNA sequence: TGCGCCAGCAGTGGACAGGGGAGAGAGGGGGCCAACGTCCTGACTTTC. It encodes CASSGQGREGANVLTF.

This clonotype was seen ten or more times. V gene TRBV7-9 combines with J gene TRBJ2-1, with TRBD2 matching over 12 bases. Trimming took 4 bases from V and 8 from J; bases not matched to a gene: 6. The CDR3 has 15 residues. Germline-derived CDR1 and CDR2 are SEHNR and FQNEAQ (reference sequence). For the CDR3, the DNA is TGTGCCAGCAGCTCCGGACTAGCGGGAATCCATGAGCAGTTCTTC. Translation: CASSSGLAGIHEQFF.

This clonotype was counted ten times or more. This rearrangement joins TRBV15 to TRBJ2-1; D possibly corresponds to TRBD1 (5 bases). This CDR3 comprises 14 residues. The germline gives CDR1 LNHNV, CDR2 YYDKDF (reference sequence). V was pared by 1 base and J by 6 bases, with 10 bases between. For the CDR3, the DNA is TGTGCCACCAGCAGAGGGAACAGGTTCAATGAGCAGTTCTTC. This codes for CATSRGNRFNEQFF.

In its sample, this clonotype was seen many times. The CDR3 spells CATSDPRDTTYEQYF. Written as DNA, the CDR3 is TGTGCCACCAGTGACCCTCGGGACACCACCTACGAGCAGTACTTC. The chain uses TRBV24-1 and TRBJ2-7, with D possibly TRBD1 on 6 matching bases. There are 15 residues in the CDR3. Trimming stripped 4 bases from V and 2 bases from J, with 14 bases between. The germline gives CDR1 KGHDR, CDR2 SFDVKD.

In its sample, this clonotype was seen many times. V usage is TRBV15 and J usage is TRBJ2-7; D is uncertain. Germline CDR1 reads LNHNV; CDR2 reads YYDKDF (reference sequence). There are 12 residues in the CDR3. V lost 0 bases and J 5 bases, leaving 5 bases between the germline ends. CDR3 amino acids: CATSRESDEQYF. CDR3 sequence (DNA): TGTGCCACCAGCAGAGAATCTGACGAGCAGTACTTC.

This clonotype was seen ten or more times. The chain is built from TRBV6-5 and TRBJ2-3; 10 bases are a match to TRBD1. After removal of 6 bases from V and 3 bases from J, the junction contained 6 bases not matched to a gene. The CDR3 loop spans 15 amino acids. The germline V gene encodes CDR1 MNHEY and CDR2 SVGAGI. The CDR3 reads CASRRDRGFTDTQYF. DNA of the CDR3: TGTGCCAGCAGGCGGGACAGGGGCTTTACAGATACGCAGTATTTT.

With respect to this clonotype: One end of the junction is discordant with germline, which a read error may explain. CDR3 coding DNA: TGCGGTGCTAGAAGGGGACAGCACTCTGGAAACACCATATATTTT. This codes for CGARRGQHSGNTIYF. This chain connects TRBV20-1 to TRBJ1-3, with 7 bases identical to TRBD1. The CDR3 totals 15 residues. Germline V gene sequence: CDR1 DFQATT, CDR2 SNEGSKA (reference sequence).

This clonotype was seen ten or more times. The V call is TRBV7-9, the J call TRBJ2-1, with TRBD2 matching 12 bases. Germline trimming cut 6 bases from V and 1 base from J; bases unmatched to any gene: 13. Germline V gene sequence: CDR1 SEHNR, CDR2 FQNEAQ (reference sequence). The CDR3 extends over 19 amino acids. The CDR3 DNA is TGTGCCAGCAGTCCCGGACTAGCGGGAATTGAGGGGTCCTACAATGAGCAGTTCTTC. This codes for CASSPGLAGIEGSYNEQFF.

The CDR3 DNA is TGTGCCAGCAGCTTTCGCTTCCAGGGGGGGGTCGAGCAACACATTCAGTACTTC. This sequence encodes CASSFRFQGGVEQHIQYF. This chain uses TRBV7-9 with TRBJ2-4; D may be TRBD1 or TRBD2 (7 bases each). The V end lost 3 bases, the J end lost 8 bases, and 26 bases lay between the germline ends. The CDR3 loop spans 18 amino acids. Germline CDR1 SEHNR, CDR2 FQNEAQ (reference sequence).